Each of the 24 T cell receptor beta chains below was sequenced from the same sample in a study of cytomegalovirus exposure and HLA in healthy donors. The primer mix had 60 Vbeta and 13 Jbeta primers. Assay used: immunoSEQ multiplex PCR; TCRdb lists only in-frame clones, some missing. In the table there are roughly 180,000 clones, about 80% of which are singletons. The sequenced material came from PBMCs. The receptors come from a woman under 30 in good health and CMV-seropositive.

The genes are TRBV6-1 and TRBJ1-6; TRBD1 agrees at 7 bases. The CDR3 contains 15 residues. V gave up 3 bases and J gave up 6 bases; unmatched junction bases: 5. From germline, CDR1 is MNHNS and CDR2 SASEGT. CDR3 region: CASSDWYRGNSPLHF. CDR3 sequence (DNA): TGTGCCAGCAGTGATTGGTACAGGGGTAATTCACCCCTCCACTTT.

The chain couples TRBV6-1 to TRBJ2-5; D call uncertain. The germline gives CDR1 MNHNS, CDR2 SASEGT. The CDR3 has 10 residues. V lost 6 bases and J lost 5, with 4 bases in between. The CDR3, as DNA: TGTGCCAGCAGCGGGGAGACCCAGTACTTC. It yields the protein CASSGETQYF.

V is TRBV5-4 and J is TRBJ2-3, with a tentative D call TRBD2 (6 bases). With 4 bases removed from V and 1 base from J, the gap between germline ends came to 13 bases. Germline V gives CDR1 SGHNT, CDR2 YYREEE (reference sequence). The CDR3 sequence is 15 residues long. The DNA of the CDR3 is TGTGCCAGCAGCCCTACGGGGGTTGGCACAGATACGCAGTATTTT. Encoded protein: CASSPTGVGTDTQYF.

This chain joins TRBV30 and TRBJ2-3; 10 bases are shared with TRBD2. The germline CDR1 and CDR2 sequences are GTSNPN and SVGIG (reference sequence). The CDR3 covers 13 residues. Trimming at V came to 5 bases and at J to 1 base, leaving 0 bases not matched to a gene. In DNA form, the CDR3 reads TGTGCCTGGGGGACTAGCGGCACAGATACGCAGTATTTT. It encodes CAWGTSGTDTQYF.

V usage is TRBV6-1 and J usage is TRBJ1-5; no clear D gene. Trimming took off 7 bases at V and 6 bases at J, with 16 bases between the two ends. Germline V gene data show CDR1 as MNHNS and CDR2 as SASEGT. The CDR3 is 14 amino acids. The CDR3 protein is CASKVGEEGQPQHF. Here the CDR3 DNA reads TGTGCCAGCAAGGTCGGGGAAGAAGGTCAGCCCCAGCATTTT.

Regarding this clone: Germline is not matched at one junction end, which may reflect a read error. The gene calls are TRBV7-9 and TRBJ1-4; a weak D match, TRBD1 (6 bases). Germline CDR1 and CDR2: SEHNR and FQNEAQ (reference sequence). There are 17 residues in the CDR3. CDR3 protein: CSSSLGGMGATNEKLFF. For the CDR3, the DNA is TGTTCCAGCAGCTTAGGGGGAATGGGAGCAACTAATGAAAAACTGTTTTTT.

The V gene is TRBV6-1, the J gene TRBJ2-7; TRBD1 aligns across 9 bases. Germline V gives CDR1 MNHNS, CDR2 SASEGT. V was clipped by 6 bases and J by 7 bases; unmatched bases: 10. This CDR3 contains 14 residues. The CDR3 is CASSPLQGAREQYF. The DNA of the CDR3 is TGTGCCAGCAGCCCCTTACAGGGGGCTCGGGAGCAGTACTTC.

This clone is a singleton in its sample. Compared with germline, one end of the junction differs, possibly owing to a read error. The chain uses TRBV7-9 and TRBJ1-6, with 10 bases that match TRBD1. Germline V gene lookup returns CDR1 SEHNR and CDR2 FQNEAQ (reference sequence). CDR3 length: 15 residues. CDR3 sequence: CTSSGQGVLTSPLHF. The CDR3 DNA is TGTACCAGCAGCGGACAGGGGGTTTTAACGTCACCCCTCCACTTT.

V gene TRBV15 combines with J gene TRBJ2-1; D is unresolved. Germline V gene sequence: CDR1 LNHNV, CDR2 YYDKDF (reference sequence). The CDR3 has 12 residues. V shed 0 bases and J shed 10 bases, with 7 bases lying between them. For the CDR3, the DNA is TGTGCCACCAGCAGAGAGTTCGGGGAGCAGTTCTTC. Amino acid sequence: CATSREFGEQFF.

The rearrangement uses TRBV7-8 and TRBJ2-4; TRBD2 agrees at 11 bases. Looked up from germline, CDR1 is SGHVS and CDR2 is FQNEAQ. CDR3 length: 18 amino acids. V lost 2 bases, J lost 4 bases, and 10 bases stayed unmatched. This chain's CDR3 is CASSLWVLAGAPKNIQYF. CDR3 DNA sequence: TGTGCCAGCAGCTTATGGGTACTAGCGGGGGCCCCGAAAAACATTCAGTACTTC.

This clone was picked up one time. CDR3 region: CSAQTSGGAMDTQYF. The DNA of the CDR3 is TGCAGCGCCCAGACTAGCGGGGGGGCCATGGATACGCAGTATTTT. The rearrangement uses TRBV29-1 and TRBJ2-3, with TRBD2 matching 14 bases. Germline V gene lookup returns CDR1 SQVTM and CDR2 ANQGSEA. This CDR3 comprises 15 residues. With 7 bases clipped from V and 6 bases from J, the junction kept 9 bases outside the gene matches.

V usage is TRBV5-4 and J usage is TRBJ1-4, with D perhaps matching TRBD1 (5 bases). This CDR3 has 15 residues. V lost 3 bases, J lost 1 base, and 10 bases lay in between. Germline CDR1 reads SGHNT; CDR2 reads YYREEE (reference sequence). This CDR3 is CASSSYGGTNEKLFF. The CDR3 coding sequence is TGTGCCAGCAGCTCGTACGGGGGAACTAATGAAAAACTGTTTTTT.

The rearrangement links TRBV4-1 to TRBJ2-1; the match to TRBD1 covers 9 bases. The CDR3 runs 17 residues. The trim removed 1 base at V and 8 bases at J, leaving 12 bases unmatched. CDR1 and CDR2 from the germline V gene are MGHRA and YSYEKL. CDR3 protein: CASSQGTFRDRVDEQFF. Written as DNA, the CDR3 is TGCGCCAGCAGCCAAGGTACTTTCCGGGACAGGGTTGATGAGCAGTTCTTC.

This clone occurred once. This sequence joins TRBV6-1 and TRBJ1-2; 7 nucleotides agree with TRBD1. Germline CDR1 reads MNHNS; CDR2 reads SASEGT. V lost 2 bases, J lost 3 bases, and 9 bases stayed unmatched. The CDR3 length is 16 residues. In DNA, the CDR3 is TGTGCCAGCAGTGAAAGGGGACAGACTTCTGACTATGGCTACACCTTC. Its protein product is CASSERGQTSDYGYTF.

This chain joins TRBV19 and TRBJ1-1, with D possibly TRBD1 on 6 matching bases. Germline-derived CDR1 and CDR2 are LNHDA and SQIVND (reference sequence). There are 13 residues in the CDR3. Trimming pared 3 bases from V and 8 bases from J, leaving 13 bases between. The CDR3 sequence: CASSIQGRKEAFF. The DNA for the CDR3 is TGTGCCAGTAGTATTCAGGGGCGGAAGGAAGCTTTCTTT.

V and J are TRBV7-9 and TRBJ1-3; 8 positions agree with TRBD1. V lost 5 bases to trimming and J lost 11 bases; unmatched junction nucleotides: 11. The CDR3 sequence is 14 residues long. In germline, CDR1 is SEHNR, CDR2 FQNEAQ (reference sequence). The CDR3 sequence is CASSGGQGVPPIYF. In DNA form, the CDR3 reads TGTGCCAGCAGCGGTGGACAGGGCGTTCCTCCCATATATTTT.

This clone was seen once. The chain carries TRBV5-4 and TRBJ2-1; tentative D call: TRBD2 (7 bases). Per germline, CDR1 SGHNT and CDR2 YYREEE (reference sequence). The CDR3 covers 15 residues. V was shortened by 7 bases and J by 10 bases, with 24 bases between the two germline ends. The CDR3 DNA reads as TGTGCCAGCGGGAGGGACACTTCATCCCCGGGGGAGCAGTTCTTC. Its translation is CASGRDTSSPGEQFF.

The gene calls are TRBV5-8 and TRBJ2-1; 8 positions match TRBD2. The CDR3 is made up of 17 amino acids. Trimming at V came to 0 bases and at J to 8 bases, leaving 13 bases not matched to a gene. CDR1 is SGHTS and CDR2 is YDEGEE in the germline V gene. CDR3 sequence (DNA): TGTGCCAGCAGCTTGGATGGGGCAGCGGGGGTATCGTATGAGCAGTTCTTC. Residues: CASSLDGAAGVSYEQFF.

The V and J genes are TRBV11-1 and TRBJ2-3; 7 nucleotides match TRBD1. V trimming: 5 bases; J trimming: 2 bases; junction bases outside the gene matches: 10. CDR1 and CDR2 from the germline V gene are SGHAT and FQDESV (reference sequence). There are 16 residues in the CDR3. The CDR3 DNA reads as TGTGCCAGCAGCCCGTTGGACAGGCTAACCACAGATACGCAGTATTTT. It translates to CASSPLDRLTTDTQYF. Supplemented by reference TRBV11-1 and TRBJ2-3, the full variable domain reads EAEVAQSPRYKITEKSQAVAFWCDPISGHATLYWYRQILGQGPELLVQFQDESVVDDSQLPKDRFSAERLKGVDSTLKIQPAELGDSAMYLCASSPLDRLTTDTQYFGPGTRLTVL.

CDR3 amino acids: CAWSRGSGLAGGTQYF. CDR3 in DNA: TGTGCCTGGAGTAGGGGATCGGGACTAGCGGGGGGGACCCAGTACTTC. J is TRBJ2-5 and V is TRBV30, with TRBD2 identical over 15 bases. This CDR3 spans 16 amino acids. CDR1 is GTSNPN and CDR2 is SVGIG in the germline V gene (reference sequence). V was pared by 2 bases and J by 7 bases, with 8 bases of the junction left unmatched.

In this sample, this clone turned up once. The chain is built from TRBV27 and TRBJ2-1; TRBD1 aligns across 7 bases. CDR1 MNHEY and CDR2 SMNVEV come from the germline V gene (reference sequence). With 5 bases clipped from V and 9 bases from J, the junction kept 4 bases outside the gene matches. CDR3 size: 12 residues. CDR3 DNA sequence: TGTGCCAGCAGTCCGACAGGGCGTGAGCAGTTCTTC. Translation gives CASSPTGREQFF.

The rearrangement uses TRBV4-2 and TRBJ2-3; D not resolved. This CDR3 region has 14 residues. V lost 3 bases and J lost 6, with 13 bases in between. CDR1 and CDR2 from the germline V gene are LGHNA and YNFKEQ. CDR3 in amino acids: CASSQDRGDDTQYF. DNA of the CDR3: TGTGCCAGCAGCCAGGATCGCGGTGACGATACGCAGTATTTT.

V usage is TRBV4-1 and J usage is TRBJ1-2; no definite D call. Germline-derived CDR1 and CDR2 are MGHRA and YSYEKL. The CDR3 is 15 amino acids. V lost 0 bases and J 4 bases, leaving 12 bases between the germline ends. CDR3 sequence: CASSQEVPAGYGYTF. The CDR3 DNA follows: TGCGCCAGCAGCCAAGAAGTCCCCGCGGGCTATGGCTACACCTTC.

The V gene is TRBV18, the J gene TRBJ1-6; 8 positions agree with TRBD1. The CDR3 loop spans 17 amino acids. J was trimmed by 7 bases and V by 4 bases; bases with no gene match: 12. Germline CDR1 is KGHSH and CDR2 is LQKENI. The CDR3 nucleotides read TGTGCCAGCTCACTCTCCTGGACAGGGACGGTGAATTCACCCCTCCACTTT. It yields the protein CASSLSWTGTVNSPLHF.